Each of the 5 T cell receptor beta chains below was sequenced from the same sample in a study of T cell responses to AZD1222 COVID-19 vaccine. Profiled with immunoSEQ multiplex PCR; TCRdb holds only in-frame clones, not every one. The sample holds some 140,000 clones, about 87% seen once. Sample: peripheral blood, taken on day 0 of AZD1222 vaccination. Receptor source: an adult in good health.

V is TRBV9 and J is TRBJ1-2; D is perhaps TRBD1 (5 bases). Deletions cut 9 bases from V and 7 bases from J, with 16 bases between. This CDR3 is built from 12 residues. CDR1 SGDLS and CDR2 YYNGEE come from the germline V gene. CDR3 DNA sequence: TGTGCCACCGAACAGGCCTACCGTGGCTACACCTTC. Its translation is CATEQAYRGYTF.

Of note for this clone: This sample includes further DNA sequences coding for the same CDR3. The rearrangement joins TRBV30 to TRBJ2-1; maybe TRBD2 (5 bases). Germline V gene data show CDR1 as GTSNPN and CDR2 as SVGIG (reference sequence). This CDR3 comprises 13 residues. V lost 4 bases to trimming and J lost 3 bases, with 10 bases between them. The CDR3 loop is CAWIPGFYNEQFF. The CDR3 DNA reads TGTGCCTGGATACCGGGGTTCTACAATGAGCAGTTCTTC. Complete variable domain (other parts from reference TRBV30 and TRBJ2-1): SQTIHQWPATLVQPVGSPLSLECTVEGTSNPNLYWYRQAAGRGLQLLFYSVGIGQISSEVPQNLSASRPQDRQFILSSKKLLLSDSGFYLCAWIPGFYNEQFFGPGTRLTVL.

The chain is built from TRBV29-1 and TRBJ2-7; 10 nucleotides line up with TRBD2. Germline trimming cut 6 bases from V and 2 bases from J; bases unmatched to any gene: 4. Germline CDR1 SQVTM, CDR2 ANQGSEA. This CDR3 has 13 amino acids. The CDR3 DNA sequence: TGCAGCGTGAAAACTAGCGGGGCCTACGAGCAGTACTTC. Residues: CSVKTSGAYEQYF.

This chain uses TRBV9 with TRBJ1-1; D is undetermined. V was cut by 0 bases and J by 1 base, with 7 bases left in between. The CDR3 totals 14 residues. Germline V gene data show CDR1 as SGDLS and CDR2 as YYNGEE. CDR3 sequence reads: CASSVAPSNTEAFF. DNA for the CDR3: TGTGCCAGCAGCGTAGCCCCTTCGAACACTGAAGCTTTCTTT.

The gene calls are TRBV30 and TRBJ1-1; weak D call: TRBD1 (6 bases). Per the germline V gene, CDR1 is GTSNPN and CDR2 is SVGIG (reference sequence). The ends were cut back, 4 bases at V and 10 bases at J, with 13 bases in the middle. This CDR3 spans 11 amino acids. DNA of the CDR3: TGTGCCTGGACCAGGACAGTTGGAGCTTTCTTT. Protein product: CAWTRTVGAFF.